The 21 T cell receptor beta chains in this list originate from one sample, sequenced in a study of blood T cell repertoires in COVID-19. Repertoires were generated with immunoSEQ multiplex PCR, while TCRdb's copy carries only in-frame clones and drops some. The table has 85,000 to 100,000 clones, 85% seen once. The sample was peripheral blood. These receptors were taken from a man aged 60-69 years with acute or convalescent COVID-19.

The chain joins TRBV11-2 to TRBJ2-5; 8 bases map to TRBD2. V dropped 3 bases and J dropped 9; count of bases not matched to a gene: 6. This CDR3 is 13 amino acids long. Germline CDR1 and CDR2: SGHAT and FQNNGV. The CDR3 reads CASSLGLDSAQYF. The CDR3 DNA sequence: TGTGCCAGCAGCTTGGGACTAGACTCGGCCCAGTACTTC.

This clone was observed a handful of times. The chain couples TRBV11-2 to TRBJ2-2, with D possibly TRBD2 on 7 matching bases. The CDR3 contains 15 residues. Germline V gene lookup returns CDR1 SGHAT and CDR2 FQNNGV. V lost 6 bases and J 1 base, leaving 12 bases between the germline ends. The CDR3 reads CASSGGGRNTGELFF. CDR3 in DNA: TGTGCCAGCAGTGGCGGGGGCAGGAACACCGGGGAGCTGTTTTTT.

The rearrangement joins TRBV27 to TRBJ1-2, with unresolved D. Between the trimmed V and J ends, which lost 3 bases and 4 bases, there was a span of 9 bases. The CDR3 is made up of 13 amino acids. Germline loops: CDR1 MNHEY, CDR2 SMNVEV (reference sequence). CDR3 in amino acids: CASSLRGTYGYTF. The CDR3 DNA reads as TGTGCCAGCAGTTTGCGAGGTACCTATGGCTACACCTTC.

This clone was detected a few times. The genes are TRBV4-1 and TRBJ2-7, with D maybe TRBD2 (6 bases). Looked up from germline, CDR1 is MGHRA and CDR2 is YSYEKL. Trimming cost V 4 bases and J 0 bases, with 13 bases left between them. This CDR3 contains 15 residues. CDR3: CASSPASASSYEQYF. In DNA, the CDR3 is TGCGCCAGCAGCCCCGCTAGCGCGAGCTCCTACGAGCAGTACTTC.

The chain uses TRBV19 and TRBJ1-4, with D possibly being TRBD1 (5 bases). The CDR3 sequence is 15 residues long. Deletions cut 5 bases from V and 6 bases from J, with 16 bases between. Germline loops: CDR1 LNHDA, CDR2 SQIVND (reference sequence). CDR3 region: CASSGRGWGDEKLFF. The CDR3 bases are TGTGCCAGTAGTGGCCGGGGATGGGGGGATGAAAAACTGTTTTTT.

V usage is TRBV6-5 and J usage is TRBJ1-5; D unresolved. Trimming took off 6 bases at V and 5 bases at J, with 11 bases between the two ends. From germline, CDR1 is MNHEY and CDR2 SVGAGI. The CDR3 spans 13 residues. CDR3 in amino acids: CASSKQRDQPQHF. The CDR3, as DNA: TGTGCCAGCAGCAAACAGCGGGATCAGCCCCAGCATTTT.

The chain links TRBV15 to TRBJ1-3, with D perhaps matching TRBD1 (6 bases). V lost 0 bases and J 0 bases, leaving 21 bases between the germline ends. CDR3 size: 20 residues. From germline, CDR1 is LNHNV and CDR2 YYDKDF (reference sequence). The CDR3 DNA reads TGTGCCACCAGCAGAGAAGGGGGAGCTCCTTACTCGAGCTCTGGAAACACCATATATTTT. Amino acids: CATSREGGAPYSSSGNTIYF.

This CDR3 reads CASGWTTNTQYF. The DNA of the CDR3 is TGTGCCAGCGGCTGGACTACCAATACGCAGTATTTT. This chain uses TRBV5-4 with TRBJ2-3; tentatively, D is TRBD2 (6 bases). V was pared by 7 bases and J by 7 bases, with 13 bases between. Germline V gene data show CDR1 as SGHNT and CDR2 as YYREEE (reference sequence). This CDR3 is built from 12 residues.

For the CDR3, the DNA is TGCGCCAGCAGCTACACAGGGGGCGACTATGGCTACACCTTC. Translation: CASSYTGGDYGYTF. The chain links TRBV5-1 to TRBJ1-2; 9 bases map to TRBD1. J gave up 3 bases and V 3 bases, and 3 bases lay outside the gene matches. The CDR3 spans 14 residues. The germline CDR1 and CDR2 sequences are SGHRS and YFSETQ. Drawing the rest from reference TRBV5-1 and TRBJ1-2, the complete variable domain is KAGVTQTPRYLIKTRGQQVTLSCSPISGHRSVSWYQQTPGQGLQFLFEYFSETQRNKGNFPGRFSGRQFSNSRSEMNVSTLELGDSALYLCASSYTGGDYGYTFGSGTRLTVV.

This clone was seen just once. The CDR3 sequence: CASGRETQYF. CDR3 DNA: TGTGCCAGTGGGAGGGAGACCCAGTACTTC. V is TRBV19 and J is TRBJ2-5, with D possibly TRBD2 on 6 matching bases. CDR3 length: 10 amino acids. V lost 8 bases and J 5 bases, leaving 6 bases between the germline ends. Germline CDR1 is LNHDA and CDR2 is SQIVND (reference sequence).

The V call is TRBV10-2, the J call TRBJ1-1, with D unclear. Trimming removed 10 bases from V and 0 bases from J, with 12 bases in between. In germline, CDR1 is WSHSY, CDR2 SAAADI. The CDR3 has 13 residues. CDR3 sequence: CATVLALNTEAFF. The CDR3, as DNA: TGCGCCACCGTTTTGGCCTTGAACACTGAAGCTTTCTTT.

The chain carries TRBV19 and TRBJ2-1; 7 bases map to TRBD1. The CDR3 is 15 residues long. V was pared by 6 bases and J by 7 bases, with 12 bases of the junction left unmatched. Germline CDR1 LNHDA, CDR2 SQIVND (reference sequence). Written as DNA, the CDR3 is TGTGCCAGTAGGGACAGGCCGCCTACAGTTAATGAGCAGTTCTTC. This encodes CASRDRPPTVNEQFF. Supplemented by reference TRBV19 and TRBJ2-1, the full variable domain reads DGGITQSPKYLFRKEGQNVTLSCEQNLNHDAMYWYRQDPGQGLRLIYYSQIVNDFQKGDIAEGYSVSREKKESFPLTVTSAQKNPTAFYLCASRDRPPTVNEQFFGPGTRLTVL.

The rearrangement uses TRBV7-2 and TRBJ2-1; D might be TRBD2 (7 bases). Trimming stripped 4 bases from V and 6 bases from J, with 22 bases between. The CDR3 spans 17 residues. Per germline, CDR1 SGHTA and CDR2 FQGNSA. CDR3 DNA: TGTGCCAGCAGCTGGAGGGCGGACGGGGGCGGGGGCAATGAGCAGTTCTTC. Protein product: CASSWRADGGGGNEQFF.

The CDR3 sequence is CASGLKGGDQPQHF. As DNA, the CDR3 is TGTGCCAGTGGACTTAAAGGGGGAGATCAGCCCCAGCATTTT. The chain has TRBV19 and TRBJ1-5; TRBD1 is a possible D gene (6 bases). Germline CDR1 and CDR2: LNHDA and SQIVND (reference sequence). Between the trimmed V and J ends, which lost 8 bases and 5 bases, there was a span of 16 bases. CDR3 length equals 14 residues.

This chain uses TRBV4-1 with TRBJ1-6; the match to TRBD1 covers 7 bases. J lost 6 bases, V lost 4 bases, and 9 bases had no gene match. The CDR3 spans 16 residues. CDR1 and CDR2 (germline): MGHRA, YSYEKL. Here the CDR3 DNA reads TGCGCCAGCAGCCCACTCCAGGGACAGACTAATTCACCCCTCCACTTT. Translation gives CASSPLQGQTNSPLHF.

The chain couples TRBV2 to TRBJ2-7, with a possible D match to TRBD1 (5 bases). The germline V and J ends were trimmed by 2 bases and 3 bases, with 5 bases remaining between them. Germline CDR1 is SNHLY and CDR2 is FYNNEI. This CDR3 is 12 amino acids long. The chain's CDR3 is CASSERGYEQYF. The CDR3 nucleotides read TGTGCCAGCAGTGAAAGGGGCTACGAGCAGTACTTC.

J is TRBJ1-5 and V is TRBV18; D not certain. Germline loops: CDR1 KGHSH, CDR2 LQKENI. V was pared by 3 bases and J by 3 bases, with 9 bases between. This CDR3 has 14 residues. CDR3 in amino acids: CASSPSQINQPQHF. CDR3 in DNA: TGTGCCAGCTCACCTTCACAAATCAATCAGCCCCAGCATTTT.

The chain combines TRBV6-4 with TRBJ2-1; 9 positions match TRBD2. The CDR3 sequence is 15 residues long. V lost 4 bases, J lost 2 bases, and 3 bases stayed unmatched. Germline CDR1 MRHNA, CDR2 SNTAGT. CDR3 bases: TGTGCCAGCAGTGCCCTAGCGGGGACCTACAATGAGCAGTTCTTC. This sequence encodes CASSALAGTYNEQFF.

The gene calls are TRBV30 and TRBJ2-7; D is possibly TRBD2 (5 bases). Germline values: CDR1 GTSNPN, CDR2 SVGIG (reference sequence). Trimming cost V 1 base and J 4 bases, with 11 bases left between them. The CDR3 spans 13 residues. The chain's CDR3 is CAWSESGVYEQYF. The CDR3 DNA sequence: TGTGCCTGGAGTGAAAGCGGCGTTTACGAGCAGTACTTC.

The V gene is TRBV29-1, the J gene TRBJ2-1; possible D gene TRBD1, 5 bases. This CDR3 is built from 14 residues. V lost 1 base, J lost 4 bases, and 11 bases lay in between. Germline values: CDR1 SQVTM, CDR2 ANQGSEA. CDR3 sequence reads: CSVEGTPGYNEQFF. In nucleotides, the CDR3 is TGCAGCGTTGAAGGGACACCCGGTTACAATGAGCAGTTCTTC.

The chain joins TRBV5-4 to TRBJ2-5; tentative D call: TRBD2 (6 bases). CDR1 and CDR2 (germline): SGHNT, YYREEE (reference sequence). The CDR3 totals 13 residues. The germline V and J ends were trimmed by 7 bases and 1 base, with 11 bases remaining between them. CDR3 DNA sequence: TGTGCCAGCCAGACTAGGGGCCAAGAGACCCAGTACTTC. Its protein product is CASQTRGQETQYF.